The 9 T cell receptor beta chains below come from one sample, sequenced in a study of tumor-infiltrating lymphocytes in primary liver carcinoma. Unsorted bulk tissue, about 18-32 mg of it, served as the source for co-extraction of RNA and DNA. Using a constant-region primer together with ProtoScript II reverse transcriptase, TCR beta cDNA was made from 500 ng of total RNA. Construction of TCR beta libraries relied on three successive nested multiplex PCR rounds employing slightly modified ARM-PCR. A C-beta reverse primer was combined with TRBV1-TRBV30 forward primers in the first two PCR rounds, and each round had ten to eleven cycles. Each CDR3 protein gets one entry after TCRdb re-called the multiplex PCR reads with MiXCR. The repertoire holds under 90,000 distinct CDR3 sequences, with approximately 72% as singletons. Sequencing input: liver tumor tissue from sampling region 1. The subset: tumor region T1, superior pole. These receptor sequences come from a man in his forties with primary liver carcinoma and hepatitis B virus infection.

The rearrangement links TRBV30 to TRBJ2-7, with a possible D match to TRBD1 (5 bases). V was trimmed by 5 bases and J by 2 bases, leaving 13 bases between them. This CDR3 comprises 13 residues. Germline assignment: CDR1 GTSNPN and CDR2 SVGIG (reference sequence). The CDR3 protein is CAWVRQWAYEQYF. The DNA for the CDR3 is TGTGCCTGGGTCAGACAGTGGGCCTACGAGCAGTACTTC. Drawing the rest from reference TRBV30 and TRBJ2-7, the complete variable domain is SQTIHQWPATLVQPVGSPLSLECTVEGTSNPNLYWYRQAAGRGLQLLFYSVGIGQISSEVPQNLSASRPQDRQFILSSKKLLLSDSGFYLCAWVRQWAYEQYFGPGTRLTVT.

The rearrangement uses TRBV11-2 and TRBJ2-2; possible D gene TRBD1, 6 bases. Trimming left V 5 bases short and J 1 base short, with 17 bases between. The CDR3 covers 17 residues. CDR1 SGHAT and CDR2 FQNNGV come from the germline V gene. The CDR3 is CASSLGARVWNTGELFF. CDR3 bases: TGTGCCAGCAGCCTGGGGGCAAGGGTATGGAACACCGGGGAGCTGTTTTTT.

The chain recombines TRBV12-3 or TRBV12-4 with TRBJ2-1; D is unclear. The CDR3 length is 11 residues. Trimming removed 9 bases at V and 9 bases at J, with 12 bases between. The CDR3 DNA sequence: TGTGCCAGTAGGTTGACTCTTGAGCAGTTCTTC. The encoded protein is CASRLTLEQFF.

The gene calls are TRBV10-3 and TRBJ2-1, with 7 bases matching TRBD1. This CDR3 comprises 15 residues. J gave up 2 bases and V 6 bases, and 7 bases lay outside the gene matches. CDR1 and CDR2 from the germline V gene are ENHRY and SYGVKD. This chain's CDR3 is CAIRLVQGTYNEQFF. CDR3 nucleotide sequence: TGTGCCATCAGATTAGTACAGGGGACCTACAATGAGCAGTTCTTC.

This clonotype was detected only a few times. J is TRBJ1-2 and V is TRBV2; 8 nucleotides agree with TRBD1. The CDR3 consists of 13 residues. V shed 6 bases and J 7 bases; nucleotides not matched to a gene: 7. Germline CDR1 reads SNHLY; CDR2 reads FYNNEI. The CDR3: CASRPTGGSGYTF. The CDR3, as DNA: TGTGCCAGCAGACCAACAGGGGGAAGTGGCTACACCTTC.

Concerning this clonotype itself: The junction departs from germline at one end; a sequencing error may be responsible. Here the CDR3 DNA reads TGTGCCAGCAGCTCAGGCTACAGGGACATAGCGGGAGTTTCAGGAGATATGCAGTATTTT. This translates into CASSSGYRDIAGVSGDMQYF. V usage is TRBV11-1 and J usage is TRBJ2-3, with 9 bases lining up with TRBD2. CDR3 length: 20 amino acids. Germline values: CDR1 SGHAT, CDR2 FQDESV (reference sequence).

This clonotype came up many times. This chain uses TRBV12-3 or TRBV12-4 with TRBJ2-7; unclear D gene. This CDR3 is 11 amino acids long. Trimming removed 8 bases from V and 7 bases from J, with 12 bases in between. CDR3 DNA: TGTGCCAGCTCACGCTCGGGTGAGCAGTACTTC. Residues: CASSRSGEQYF.

Comments on this clonotype: An end of the junction does not agree with germline; a read error may underlie this. The genes are TRBV4-2 and TRBJ2-7; TRBD2 matches 13 bases. This CDR3 contains 17 residues. Looked up from germline, CDR1 is LGHNA and CDR2 is YNFKEQ. CDR3 sequence (DNA): TGTAACACTACTGGACTAGCGGGAGTTTATAAGTCCTACGATCAGTACTTC. It is translated as CNTTGLAGVYKSYDQYF.

About this clonotype itself: Germline is not matched at one junction end, which may reflect a read error. The chain uses TRBV6-1 and TRBJ1-2; D is possibly TRBD1 (6 bases). The germline V gene encodes CDR1 MNHNS and CDR2 SASEGT. This CDR3 has 12 residues. The DNA of the CDR3 is TGTGCCAGCAGGCGGGACATATATGGCCACACCTTC. Its translation is CASRRDIYGHTF.